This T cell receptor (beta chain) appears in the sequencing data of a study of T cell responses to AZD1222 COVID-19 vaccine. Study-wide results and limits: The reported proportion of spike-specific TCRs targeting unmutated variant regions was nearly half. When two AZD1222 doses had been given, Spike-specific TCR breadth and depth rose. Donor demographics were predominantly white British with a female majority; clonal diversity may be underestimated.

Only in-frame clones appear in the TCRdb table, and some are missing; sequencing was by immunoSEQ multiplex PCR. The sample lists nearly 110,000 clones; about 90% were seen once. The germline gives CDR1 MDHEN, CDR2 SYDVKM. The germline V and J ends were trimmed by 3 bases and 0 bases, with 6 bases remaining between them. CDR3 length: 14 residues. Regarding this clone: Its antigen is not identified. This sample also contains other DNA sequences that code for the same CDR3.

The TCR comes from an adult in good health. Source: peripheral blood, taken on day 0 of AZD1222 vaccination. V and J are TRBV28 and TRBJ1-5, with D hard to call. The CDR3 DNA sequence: TGTGCCAGCAGTTTTACGGATAGCAATCAGCCCCAGCATTTT. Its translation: CASSFTDSNQPQHF.